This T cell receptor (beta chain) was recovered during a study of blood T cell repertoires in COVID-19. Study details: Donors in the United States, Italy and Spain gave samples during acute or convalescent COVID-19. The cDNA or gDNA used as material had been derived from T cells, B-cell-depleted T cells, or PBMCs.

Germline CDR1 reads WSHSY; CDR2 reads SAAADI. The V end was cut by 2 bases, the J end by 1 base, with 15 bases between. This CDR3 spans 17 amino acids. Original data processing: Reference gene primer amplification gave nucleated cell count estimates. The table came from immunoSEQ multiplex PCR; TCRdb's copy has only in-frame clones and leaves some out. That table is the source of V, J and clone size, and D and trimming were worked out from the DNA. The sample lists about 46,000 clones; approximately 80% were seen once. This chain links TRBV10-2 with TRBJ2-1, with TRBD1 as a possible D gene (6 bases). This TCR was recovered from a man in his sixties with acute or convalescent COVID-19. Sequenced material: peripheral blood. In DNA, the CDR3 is TGCGCCAGCAGTGAGCCCTATACAGGGAGTTCCTACAATGAGCAGTTCTTC. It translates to CASSEPYTGSSYNEQFF.